Below are 29 T cell receptor beta chains sequenced from a single sample in a study of CD8+ T cells in alopecia areata. The study sorted pooled cutaneous lymph node cells by CD4, CD8alpha, NKG2D, NKG2ACE and other markers. RNA extraction and reverse transcription yielded cDNA as sequencing template. Here immunoSEQ multiplex PCR was the method, and the copy in TCRdb shows in-frame clones only, minus some. Altogether 250,000 or so clones were found in the sample, and no singletons occur. The specimen sequenced was CD4+ T cells sorted from a lymph node. The receptors derive from a C3H/HeJ mouse with alopecia areata. The MHC haplotype recorded for the strain is H2-k.

Of note for this clone: Gene names are mouse gene names. The read gets to within 4 residues of the CDR3 end, and the germline J gene fills in the rest. The rearrangement links TRBV1 to TRBJ2-1, with TRBD2 matching over 9 bases. CDR3 size: 15 residues. Per the germline V gene, CDR1 is NSQYPW and CDR2 is LRSPGD (reference sequence). CDR3 DNA (partial): TGCACCTGCAGTGCAAAGACTGGGGGTGGCGCT. It is translated as CTCSAKTGGGA. The complete CDR3 reads CTCSAKTGGGAEQFF.

This clone has a handful of counts. Genes here carry mouse names. The sequence runs out 4 residues before the end of the CDR3; the remainder is reconstructed from the germline J gene. The rearrangement uses TRBV17 and TRBJ2-3; 11 bases are shared with TRBD1. V lost 6 bases and J lost 0; bases outside the gene matches: 8. Germline lookup yields CDR1 MNHDT and CDR2 YYDKIL. The CDR3 runs 17 residues. This chain's CDR3 is CASRGPGQGASAETLYF. The covered CDR3 bases are TGTGCTAGCAGAGGCCCAGGACAGGGGGCGAGTGCAGAA.

As to this clone: Here the gene names and germline are mouse. The read falls 4 residues short of the CDR3 end, and the missing part is taken from the germline J gene. The chain carries TRBV1 and TRBJ2-5; 10 nucleotides line up with TRBD1. The CDR3 length is 14 residues. CDR1 and CDR2 (germline): NSQYPW, LRSPGD (reference sequence). Here the CDR3 reads CTCSETGGLDTQYF. The part of the CDR3 DNA that was read is TGCACCTGCAGTGAGACAGGGGGCTTGGAC.

This clone was picked up a small number of times. The germline and genes are mouse ones. The sequenced fragment ends 4 residues before the CDR3 boundary, so the rest is inferred from the germline J gene. V gene TRBV17 combines with J gene TRBJ2-5; 8 bases are a match to TRBD2. Germline lookup yields CDR1 MNHDT and CDR2 YYDKIL. The CDR3 extends over 15 amino acids. The trim removed 3 bases at V and 3 bases at J, leaving 5 bases unmatched. The CDR3 sequence: CASSSPGGIQDTQYF. CDR3 DNA (partial): TGTGCTAGCAGTAGCCCTGGGGGGATTCAAGAC.

Comment on this clone: Gene names refer to mouse genes. The observed sequence ends 4 residues before the CDR3 terminus, with the missing tail filled in from the germline J gene. This chain joins TRBV19 and TRBJ1-2; 7 nucleotides align to TRBD1. The V and J ends lost 3 bases and 0 bases, in that order; junction bases with no gene match: 2. Per the germline V gene, CDR1 is FNHDT and CDR2 is SITEND (reference sequence). There are 14 residues in the CDR3. The part of the CDR3 DNA that was read is TGTGCCAGCAGTAAGGGGGCATCAAACTCC. Translation: CASSKGASNS. The full CDR3 sequence reads CASSKGASNSDYTF. The variable domain in full, with the rest retrieved from reference TRBV19 and TRBJ1-2, is GGIITQTPKFLIGQEGQKLTLKCQQNFNHDTMYWYRQDSGKGLRLIYYSITENDLQKGDLSEGYDASREKKSSFSLTVTSAQKNEMAVFLCASSKGASNSDYTFGSGTRLLVI.

This clone was observed a handful of times. Genes and germline are mouse. The read stops 4 residues short of the end of the CDR3; the missing end is completed from the germline J gene. The chain links TRBV13-1 to TRBJ2-4, with 14 bases matching TRBD2. Germline CDR1 and CDR2: NSHNY and SYGAGN. V dropped 2 bases and J dropped 3; count of bases not matched to a gene: 2. CDR3 length: 16 amino acids. CDR3 loop: CASSEGTGGAQNTLYF. CDR3 DNA, as far as it was read: TGTGCCAGCAGTGAAGGGACTGGGGGGGCCCAAAAC.

A note on this clone: Mouse names are used for the genes. The CDR3 end falls 4 residues outside the read, so it is completed with the germline J gene. Distinct nucleotide sequences in the sample also encode this CDR3. The J gene is TRBJ1-2, the V gene TRBV31; TRBD1 aligns across 8 bases. J lost 4 bases, V lost 3 bases, and 7 bases had no gene match. The CDR3 covers 14 residues. The germline V gene has CDR1 GKSSPN and CDR2 SITVG. The covered CDR3 bases are TGTGCCTGGAGCCCCGGACAGGGAGGCTCC. It codes for CAWSPGQGGS. The entire CDR3 is CAWSPGQGGSDYTF.

This clone was counted a few times. The genes are named according to mouse. CDR3 DNA, as far as it was read: TGTGCCAGCAGCCCGGGACTGGGGGGGGTCTAT. Protein sequence: CASSPGLGGVY. The full CDR3 sequence reads CASSPGLGGVYEQYF. V gene TRBV14 combines with J gene TRBJ2-7; 13 bases fit TRBD2. The CDR3 end falls 4 residues outside the read, so it is completed with the germline J gene. CDR3 size: 15 residues. Germline CDR1 and CDR2: SGHDT and FRDEAV. V lost 5 bases to trimming and J lost 3 bases; unmatched junction nucleotides: 5. Together with reference TRBV14 and TRBJ2-7, the CDR3 gives the full variable domain: EAGVTQSPRYAVLQEGQAVSFWCDPISGHDTLYWYQQPRDQGPQLLVYFRDEAVIDNSQLPSDRFSAVRPKGTNSTLKIQSAKQGDTATYLCASSPGLGGVYEQYFGPGTRLTVL.

This clone turned up a few times. Mouse gene names apply. The CDR3 is cut off 4 residues early in the read; its end comes from the germline J gene. The same CDR3 can be traced to other DNA sequences in this sample. This chain uses TRBV19 with TRBJ2-2; weak D call: TRBD1 (6 bases). Trimming cost V 3 bases and J 2 bases, with 8 bases left between them. Looked up from germline, CDR1 is FNHDT and CDR2 is SITEND (reference sequence). The CDR3 covers 14 residues. The CDR3: CASSNRVNTGQLYF. The sequenced part of the CDR3 DNA is TGTGCCAGCAGTAACAGGGTGAACACCGGG.

Regarding this clone: Gene labels here are mouse ones. CDR3 bases read: TGTGCCAGCAGCCCGGGACTGTTAAACACCGGG. Amino acid sequence: CASSPGLLNTG. The whole CDR3 protein reads CASSPGLLNTGQLYF. This chain joins TRBV5 and TRBJ2-2, with TRBD2 identical over 7 bases. From the germline J gene comes the end of the CDR3, since the read stops 4 residues before it. Looked up from germline, CDR1 is LGHNA and CDR2 is YNLKQL (reference sequence). V trimming: 4 bases; J trimming: 1 base; junction bases outside the gene matches: 3. This CDR3 spans 15 amino acids.

This clone was counted between two and nine times. Genes here carry mouse names. The DNA ends 4 residues before the CDR3 does, and the rest of the CDR3 is filled in from the germline J gene. J is TRBJ2-2 and V is TRBV19; D is unclear. Germline CDR1 is FNHDT and CDR2 is SITEND (reference sequence). The CDR3 spans 15 residues. Trimming pared 4 bases from V and 0 bases from J, leaving 10 bases between. The CDR3 protein is CASSPRTSNTGQLYF. CDR3 DNA (partial): TGTGCCAGCAGTCCCCGCACATCAAACACCGGG.

Points on this clone: Genes and germline come from the mouse. Read sequence stops 4 residues before the CDR3 end, and the germline J gene provides the missing end. This chain connects TRBV13-3 to TRBJ2-3; TRBD2 matches at 11 bases. Germline lookup yields CDR1 NNHDY and CDR2 SYVADS. CDR3 length: 15 amino acids. V shed 3 bases, J shed 1 base, and the junction held 1 base outside the gene matches. CDR3 region: CASSVLGGRAETLYF. The part of the CDR3 DNA that was read is TGTGCCAGCAGTGTACTGGGGGGGCGTGCAGAA.

This clone was seen a handful of times. The listed genes are named as in mouse. The missing CDR3 end, 4 residues past where the read stops, is filled in from the germline J gene. This chain joins TRBV13-2 and TRBJ2-7, with a possible D match to TRBD1 (5 bases). The CDR3 runs to 12 residues. Germline assignment: CDR1 NNHNN and CDR2 SYGAGS (reference sequence). The CDR3 loop is CASGVRQYEQYF. The DNA read from the CDR3 is TGTGCCAGCGGTGTCCGACAGTAT.

Many counts were recorded for this clone. Germline and genes: mouse. The read terminates 4 residues before the CDR3 end, so the remaining end is supplied by the germline J gene. Within the sample, other DNA sequences also encode this same CDR3. The gene calls are TRBV12-1 and TRBJ2-5; D is perhaps TRBD2 (7 bases). CDR1 and CDR2 (germline): SGHSN, HYEKVE. The CDR3 is 14 residues long. CDR3 bases read: TGTGCCAGCTCTCTCACGGGGGGCAGGGAC. Encoded protein: CASSLTGGRD. The full CDR3 sequence reads CASSLTGGRDTQYF.

With regard to this clone: Possible read error: a much larger clone is one base away. Gene labels here are mouse ones. Read data end 4 residues before the CDR3 end; the end is taken from the germline J gene. The chain has TRBV2 and TRBJ2-1; perhaps TRBD1 as D (5 bases). The CDR3 is made up of 13 amino acids. Germline V CDR1 and CDR2: LGHNA, YSYQKL. Deletions cut 3 bases from V and 3 bases from J, with 6 bases between. CDR3 DNA (partial): TGTGCCAGCAGCCAGGACATCTATGCT. This translates into CASSQDIYA. The whole CDR3 protein is CASSQDIYAEQFF.

This clone has more than one count but fewer than ten. The genes are named according to mouse. The CDR3 bases that were read are TGTGCCAGCAGTTTGGGACAGGGGTGGGCAGAA. Translated: CASSLGQGWAE. The entire CDR3 protein reads CASSLGQGWAETLYF. This chain uses TRBV14 with TRBJ2-3, with 10 nucleotides matching TRBD1. The CDR3 end lies 4 residues beyond the end of the read and is filled in from the germline J gene. Germline lookup yields CDR1 SGHDT and CDR2 FRDEAV. This CDR3 contains 15 residues. Trimming removed 2 bases from V and 3 bases from J; junction bases left unmatched: 3.

This clone has only a few counts. The genes and germline here are from mouse. The read halts 4 residues ahead of the CDR3 end, with the missing end drawn from the germline J gene. The chain uses TRBV13-2 and TRBJ2-2; a possible D gene is TRBD1 (5 bases). Looked up from germline, CDR1 is NNHNN and CDR2 is SYGAGS (reference sequence). This CDR3 is 15 amino acids long. V lost 3 bases and J 1 base, leaving 10 bases between the germline ends. Incomplete CDR3 DNA: TGTGCCAGCGGTGCCCTGACAGTAAACACCGGG. Residues: CASGALTVNTG. The complete CDR3 reads CASGALTVNTGQLYF.

Regarding this clone: Mouse germline and gene names are used. Read data end 4 residues before the CDR3 end; the end is taken from the germline J gene. V and J are TRBV13-1 and TRBJ2-7, with 9 bases aligning to TRBD1. The CDR3 consists of 13 residues. Germline CDR1 and CDR2: NSHNY and SYGAGN. CDR3 bases read: TGTGCCAGCAGTGAGAGGACAGGGGAT. Translated, it gives CASSERTGD. The entire CDR3 is CASSERTGDEQYF.

In regard to this clone: The genes and germline here are from mouse. Sequencing ends 4 residues short of the CDR3 end; the germline J gene provides the rest. The genes are TRBV13-2 and TRBJ2-2; D remains ambiguous. V lost 5 bases and J 4 bases, leaving 6 bases between the germline ends. Per the germline V gene, CDR1 is NNHNN and CDR2 is SYGAGS (reference sequence). This CDR3 is 12 amino acids long. Partial CDR3 DNA: TGTGCCAGCGGGGTTGGCACCGGG. This encodes CASGVGTG. The entire CDR3 is CASGVGTGQLYF.

This clone showed up many times. Mouse gene names and germline throughout. The read comes to an end 4 residues before the CDR3 does, leaving the germline J gene to fill in the end. The same CDR3 can be traced to other DNA sequences in this sample. The V gene is TRBV19, the J gene TRBJ2-3, with 8 bases that match TRBD1. Germline assignment: CDR1 FNHDT and CDR2 SITEND (reference sequence). This CDR3 comprises 15 residues. J gave up 0 bases and V 2 bases, and 2 bases lay outside the gene matches. The CDR3 protein is CASSIQGASAETLYF. The DNA read from the CDR3 is TGTGCCAGCAGTATTCAGGGGGCGAGTGCAGAA.

About this clone itself: Genes and germline come from the mouse. Read data end 4 residues before the CDR3 end; the end is taken from the germline J gene. The chain has TRBV5 and TRBJ1-1; possible D gene TRBD1, 6 bases. CDR3 length: 16 residues. Germline V gene data show CDR1 as LGHNA and CDR2 as YNLKQL (reference sequence). Trimming took off 2 bases at V and 1 base at J, with 14 bases between the two ends. The sequenced CDR3 bases are TGTGCCAGCAGCCAACAGGGAGGGGGGGGAAACACA. It encodes CASSQQGGGGNT. The entire CDR3 sequence reads CASSQQGGGGNTEVFF.

Worth noting for this clone: Mouse names are used for the genes. With the read ending 4 residues before the CDR3 end, the germline J gene is used to fill in that end. The identical CDR3 is also encoded by other nucleotide sequences in the sample. This chain uses TRBV19 with TRBJ2-1, with a weak D call TRBD1 (5 bases). The V end was cut by 0 bases, the J end by 0 bases, with 7 bases between. The germline V gene has CDR1 FNHDT and CDR2 SITEND (reference sequence). The CDR3 loop spans 15 amino acids. CDR3 bases read: TGTGCCAGCAGTATAGAAGGGGTTAACTATGCT. Its translation: CASSIEGVNYA. The entire CDR3 protein is CASSIEGVNYAEQFF.

This clone was observed a few times. Gene names and germline match the mouse. The sequence runs out 4 residues before the end of the CDR3; the remainder is reconstructed from the germline J gene. The sample holds other DNA sequences that translate to the same CDR3. The chain is built from TRBV13-1 and TRBJ1-1; no clear D. Between the trimmed V and J ends, which lost 3 bases and 1 base, there was a span of 7 bases. Germline V gives CDR1 NSHNY, CDR2 SYGAGN. There are 13 residues in the CDR3. CDR3 bases read: TGTGCCAGCAGTGGCCAGAAAAACACA. Encoded protein: CASSGQKNT. The whole CDR3 protein is CASSGQKNTEVFF.

Comments on this clone: The listed genes are named as in mouse. The CDR3 is cut off 4 residues early in the read; its end comes from the germline J gene. J is TRBJ2-7 and V is TRBV5; 8 nucleotides align to TRBD1. Looked up from germline, CDR1 is LGHNA and CDR2 is YNLKQL (reference sequence). The CDR3 is 13 residues long. Incomplete CDR3 DNA: TGTGCCAGCAGCCCAGGGGGCGGGTAT. Residues: CASSPGGGY. The CDR3 reads in full as CASSPGGGYEQYF.

At least ten counts were recorded for this clone. A single base separates this from a much larger clone, so it may be a read error. Gene names refer to mouse genes. From the germline J gene comes the end of the CDR3, since the read stops 4 residues before it. This chain uses TRBV13-3 with TRBJ1-2; D perhaps matches TRBD1 (5 bases). This CDR3 region has 14 residues. CDR1 is NNHDY and CDR2 is SYVADS in the germline V gene. Trimming took 0 bases from V and 0 from J, leaving 6 bases between them. Incomplete CDR3 DNA: TGTGCCAGCAGTGATGAGACAGCAAACTCC. Translating it yields CASSDETANS. The CDR3 as a whole reads CASSDETANSDYTF.

This clone was observed a few times. Gene names and germline refer to mouse. CDR3 sequence: CTCSAGTVSQNTLYF. The part of the CDR3 DNA that was read is TGCACCTGCAGTGCGGGGACAGTTAGTCAAAAC. The chain employs TRBV1 and TRBJ2-4; 7 nucleotides match TRBD1. The CDR3 extends 4 residues past the end of the read, so its final part is completed from the germline J gene. CDR3 length equals 15 residues. The germline V gene encodes CDR1 NSQYPW and CDR2 LRSPGD (reference sequence). The trim removed 3 bases at V and 0 bases at J, leaving 3 bases unmatched.

A remark on this clone: A much larger clone lies a single base off, so this may be a read error. Gene names are the mouse ones. The CDR3 goes on 4 residues after the read ends, and that part is filled in from the germline J gene. The chain is built from TRBV13-1 and TRBJ1-2; a weak D match, TRBD1 (5 bases). This CDR3 has 12 residues. Trimming pared 3 bases from V and 3 bases from J, leaving 6 bases between. Germline CDR1 is NSHNY and CDR2 is SYGAGN. The CDR3 bases that were read are TGTGCCAGCAGTGGCAGGGACTCC. Encoded protein: CASSGRDS. In full, the CDR3 reads CASSGRDSDYTF.

A note on this clone: Gene names are mouse gene names. The CDR3 loop is CASSDGTGGGQDTQYF. The CDR3 bases that were read are TGTGCCAGCAGTGATGGGACTGGGGGGGGCCAAGAC. The chain is built from TRBV13-1 and TRBJ2-5, with 12 bases identical to TRBD2. The CDR3 extends 4 residues past the end of the read, so its final part is completed from the germline J gene. The V gene end was trimmed by 0 bases and the J gene end by 2 bases; junction bases not matched to a gene: 1. CDR1 and CDR2 from the germline V gene are NSHNY and SYGAGN. The CDR3 runs to 16 residues.

As to this clone: Gene and germline names: mouse. The CDR3 extends 4 residues past the end of the read, so its final part is completed from the germline J gene. This sample includes further DNA sequences coding for the same CDR3. This sequence joins TRBV19 and TRBJ1-1; 7 nucleotides line up with TRBD1. CDR3 size: 12 residues. Germline CDR1 FNHDT, CDR2 SITEND (reference sequence). The CDR3 bases that were read are TGTGCCAGCAGTCGGGACAGAACA. It is translated as CASSRDRT. The full CDR3 is CASSRDRTEVFF.